This T cell receptor beta chain originates from a study of human T cells and chemical hapten exposure. Study-level findings and limits: Patch test score tracked positively with PT1 expanded TCR counts. Expanded TCR sets contained significantly more large CDR3 similarity clusters than controls.

The time point is: pre-sensitization, week 0. Described treatment: therapeutic diphenylcyclopropenone sensitization with weekly scalp DPC. Blood draws came before every patch-test application. Remarks on this clonotype: The antigen is undetermined.

Unique molecular identifiers were affixed to discrete cDNA molecules within the library. TCRdb re-called the RACE reads with MiXCR, one entry per CDR3 protein. The top ten hold 1.5% to 2% of the sample, which has approximately 100,000 distinct CDR3 sequences, more than 10% seen once. The sequenced sample was whole blood, obtained in connection with sensitization to the hapten diphenylcyclopropenone (DPC). The source is a woman in her fifties or sixties with alopecia areata. Some clones in this sample may be carry-over from other donors' samples.

The CDR3 sequence: CASSSGQGNEKLFF. Written as DNA, the CDR3 is TGTGCCAGCAGCTCGGGACAGGGGAACGAAAAACTGTTTTTT. V usage is TRBV7-6 and J usage is TRBJ1-4; 10 bases agree with TRBD1. V lost 4 bases to trimming and J lost 8 bases; unmatched junction nucleotides: 4. Germline values: CDR1 SGHVS, CDR2 FNYEAQ. The CDR3 is made up of 14 amino acids.